This record concerns one T cell receptor (beta chain) sequence. Its antigen has not been determined. No qualities accompany the bases; no much larger clone lies one base away. Germline trimming amounts to 5 bases on V and 3 bases on J, with 14 as the count of junction bases outside the gene matches. For CDR1 and CDR2, the germline V gene (reference sequence) lists LNHNV and YYDKDF. From the cysteine up to the phenylalanine, the CDR3 has a length of 18 residues. Only the CDR3 DNA is retained, 54 bases long and in frame from the first base. The data stem from a study of cytomegalovirus exposure and HLA in healthy donors (TCRdb year 2017). General notes on the study: According to a later analysis, one platform produced both the approximately 110 validation repertoires and the 700 or so repertoires of the first cohort. The study was designed to test whether signatures of past pathogen exposure could be identified by cataloging public T cell receptors. High-throughput TCR immunosequencing, statistical association of individual TCRs with disease status, and machine learning were combined to predict cytomegalovirus infection status. Besides the first cohort of roughly 640 subjects, a separate validation cohort made up of 90 to 150 different subjects was used. Findings and caveats that apply to the study as a whole: A total of fewer than 200 TCR beta chains were listed by the study as associated with cytomegalovirus. A later analysis found that TCRs clustered in the first cohort also tended to co-occur in the 95 to 150 validation repertoires, with more than 90% of cluster scores above 0. In both the original and validation cohorts, the classifier was reported to diagnose cytomegalovirus status with high specificity and sensitivity. The authors suggested that the approach could potentially be generalized to other disease states and immunological phenotypes. Most TCR sequences were seen in very few donors, while some public TCRs were found in many individuals. Three of the identified cytomegalovirus-associated TCR beta chains were confirmed in vitro to be specific for cytomegalovirus antigens. The validation cohort had no HLA typing available for a later analysis, so co-occurrence within that cohort was assessed over all 110 or so repertoires.

Libraries were made using the immunoSEQ multiplex PCR assay. The original methods were these. A statistical classification framework was built to diagnose cytomegalovirus status from the catalog of TCR beta chain sequences. TCRdb retrieved this table from immuneACCESS and kept in-frame rearrangements only. Not all clones are present; in checked studies, unresolved V genes account for under half, and no reason is known for the remainder. The DNA was the basis for D and trimming; V, J and clone size are from that table. Recorded for this sample are more than 100,000 clones; roughly 90% of them occurred a single time. About 1.4% of the sample goes to the ten largest clones. The donors belonged to the validation cohort of 120 subjects, which was separate from the 666-subject first cohort.

The clonotype originates from a man under 40 in good health and CMV-seronegative. The source material was PBMCs. The sequence joins TRBV15 to TRBJ1-2, with 11 bases aligning to TRBD1. This receptor carries the CDR3 CATSGHRDRGGRDYGYTF. At the DNA level, the sequence is TGTGCCACCAGCGGACACCGGGACAGGGGGGGTCGGGACTATGGCTACACCTTC.